Below, 30 T cell receptor beta chains from the same sample are listed, as sequenced in a study of cytomegalovirus exposure and HLA in healthy donors. PCR primers comprised 60 Vbeta and 13 Jbeta primers. Profiling relied on immunoSEQ multiplex PCR, and the TCRdb table lists in-frame clones only, not all of them. The repertoire holds roughly 150,000 clones, about 80% seen once, with over 13% in the top ten. Sequencing was performed on PBMCs. These receptors were collected from a woman between 40 and 50 years old in good health and CMV-seronegative.

This clone was seen once. The chain employs TRBV27 and TRBJ1-5; D is possibly TRBD1 (5 bases). The CDR3 loop spans 13 amino acids. Germline V gene lookup returns CDR1 MNHEY and CDR2 SMNVEV (reference sequence). Deletions cut 5 bases from V and 10 bases from J, with 15 bases between. Here the CDR3 DNA reads TGTGCCAGCAGTCGATCCCTGGACATACCCCAGCATTTT. Translated: CASSRSLDIPQHF.

The genes are TRBV21-1 and TRBJ2-2; the table's D call, TRBD1, has no DNA check behind it. TRBV21-1 is a recognized pseudogene. The CDR3 length is 17 residues. CDR3 in amino acids: CASSPLGGKIESGELFF. DNA for the CDR3: TGTGCCAGCAGCCCCCTAGGGGGTAAGATTGAATCCGGGGAGCTGTTTTTT.

The chain couples TRBV9 to TRBJ2-2; 8 positions agree with TRBD2. The V segment lost 0 bases and the J segment 1 base; nucleotides outside the gene matches: 2. Germline V gene sequence: CDR1 SGDLS, CDR2 YYNGEE. The CDR3 consists of 16 residues. CDR3 nucleotide sequence: TGTGCCAGCAGCGTAGATGCGGGGGGGAACACCGGGGAGCTGTTTTTT. Amino acid sequence: CASSVDAGGNTGELFF.

The gene calls are TRBV4-2 and TRBJ2-2, with D possibly being TRBD1 (5 bases). The V gene's germline CDR1 is LGHNA and CDR2 YNFKEQ. Trimming shortened V by 0 bases and J by 3 bases, and 20 bases separated the two germline ends. The CDR3 runs to 19 residues. CDR3 sequence reads: CASSQDHIRAGNHTGELFF. The DNA of the CDR3 is TGTGCCAGCAGCCAAGATCATATCCGGGCAGGGAATCACACCGGGGAGCTGTTTTTT.

This chain links TRBV6-6 with TRBJ2-1; tentative D call: TRBD2 (6 bases). The V end lost 5 bases, the J end lost 0 bases, and 14 bases lay between the germline ends. CDR3 size: 16 residues. Germline CDR1 and CDR2: MNHNY and SVGAGI (reference sequence). Here the CDR3 reads CASSSRDGSSYNEQFF. The CDR3 coding sequence is TGTGCCAGCAGTAGCCGGGACGGGAGCTCCTACAATGAGCAGTTCTTC.

The CDR3 region has the DNA TGTGCCAGTACCGATGGGGGACTAGCGGGGGACAATGAGCAGTTCTTC. This encodes CASTDGGLAGDNEQFF. The rearrangement uses TRBV19 and TRBJ2-1; 14 bases agree with TRBD2. The V gene end was trimmed by 7 bases and the J gene end by 5 bases; junction bases not matched to a gene: 7. The CDR3 consists of 16 residues. Looked up from germline, CDR1 is LNHDA and CDR2 is SQIVND (reference sequence). The entire variable domain, with the rest obtained from reference TRBV19 and TRBJ2-1, is as follows: DGGITQSPKYLFRKEGQNVTLSCEQNLNHDAMYWYRQDPGQGLRLIYYSQIVNDFQKGDIAEGYSVSREKKESFPLTVTSAQKNPTAFYLCASTDGGLAGDNEQFFGPGTRLTVL.

V and J are TRBV7-2 and TRBJ2-1; TRBD2 aligns across 11 bases. This CDR3 has 16 residues. Germline lookup yields CDR1 SGHTA and CDR2 FQGNSA. With V trimmed by 5 bases and J by 4 bases, 7 bases remained unmatched. This chain's CDR3 is CASSPGTSGPYNEQFF. The CDR3, as DNA: TGTGCCAGCAGCCCCGGGACTAGCGGACCTTACAATGAGCAGTTCTTC.

V and J are TRBV6-5 and TRBJ2-2; TRBD2 is a possible D gene (5 bases). Trimming removed 8 bases from V and 5 bases from J, with 12 bases in between. Germline lookup yields CDR1 MNHEY and CDR2 SVGAGI. This CDR3 has 13 amino acids. The CDR3 spells CASQRPGTGELFF. For the CDR3, the DNA is TGTGCCAGCCAGCGACCGGGAACCGGGGAGCTGTTTTTT.

The chain is built from TRBV9 and TRBJ2-1; 9 positions agree with TRBD1. The CDR3 is 16 residues long. Germline loops: CDR1 SGDLS, CDR2 YYNGEE. V trimming: 0 bases; J trimming: 5 bases; junction bases outside the gene matches: 6. CDR3 bases: TGTGCCAGCAGCGTAGACAGTGACAGGGGGAACAATGAGCAGTTCTTC. Its protein is CASSVDSDRGNNEQFF.

The CDR3 DNA is TGTGCCAGCAGCTTGGAGCACTATAATTCACCCCTCCACTTT. Amino acids: CASSLEHYNSPLHF. The genes are TRBV5-6 and TRBJ1-6; D remains unclear. V was clipped by 0 bases and J by 3 bases, with 4 bases between them. Germline CDR1 is SGHDT and CDR2 is YYEEEE. CDR3 length: 14 residues.

This clone has only one observation. The chain uses TRBV2 and TRBJ2-1, with 9 positions matching TRBD2. The junction had 3 bases not matched to a gene; V was cut back by 4 bases and J by 2 bases. The CDR3 covers 15 residues. Germline V gives CDR1 SNHLY, CDR2 FYNNEI. Here the CDR3 reads CASSGAGGPYNEQFF. The CDR3 DNA reads TGTGCCAGCAGTGGAGCGGGAGGACCCTACAATGAGCAGTTCTTC.

The chain links TRBV7-9 to TRBJ1-1; no reliable D call. The CDR3 sequence is 14 residues long. CDR1 SEHNR and CDR2 FQNEAQ come from the germline V gene (reference sequence). The V and J ends lost 3 bases and 4 bases respectively, with 12 bases between them. The CDR3 DNA is TGTGCCAGCAGCTTGGGGTCGGCGGGCACTGAAGCTTTCTTT. As protein: CASSLGSAGTEAFF.

V and J are TRBV29-1 and TRBJ2-1; unclear D gene. CDR3 size: 13 residues. Trimming removed 3 bases at V and 3 bases at J, with 9 bases between. Per germline, CDR1 SQVTM and CDR2 ANQGSEA. CDR3 bases: TGCAGCGTTGACGGTCCCGTCTACAATGAGCAGTTCTTC. Residues: CSVDGPVYNEQFF.

This clone was seen a single time. The chain carries TRBV5-1 and TRBJ2-7, with 10 bases fitting TRBD2. The CDR3 runs to 12 residues. The germline V gene encodes CDR1 SGHRS and CDR2 YFSETQ. V trimming: 4 bases; J trimming: 6 bases; junction bases outside the gene matches: 1. This CDR3 reads CASSRTSGEQYF. CDR3 DNA sequence: TGCGCCAGCAGCCGGACTAGCGGCGAGCAGTACTTC. Supplemented by reference TRBV5-1 and TRBJ2-7, the full variable domain reads KAGVTQTPRYLIKTRGQQVTLSCSPISGHRSVSWYQQTPGQGLQFLFEYFSETQRNKGNFPGRFSGRQFSNSRSEMNVSTLELGDSALYLCASSRTSGEQYFGPGTRLTVT.

V and J are TRBV30 and TRBJ1-6, with 9 nucleotides matching TRBD1. After removal of 5 bases from V and 8 bases from J, the junction contained 1 base not matched to a gene. Per the germline V gene, CDR1 is GTSNPN and CDR2 is SVGIG (reference sequence). The CDR3 is 12 residues long. The CDR3 loop is CAWRQGDSPLHF. CDR3 DNA: TGTGCCTGGCGACAGGGGGATTCACCCCTCCACTTT.

The chain uses TRBV11-2 and TRBJ1-1; D is possibly TRBD1 (6 bases). Trimming removed 4 bases from V and 4 bases from J, with 19 bases in between. Germline-derived CDR1 and CDR2 are SGHAT and FQNNGV. There are 16 residues in the CDR3. CDR3 sequence reads: CASSYGTQGTATEAFF. The CDR3 DNA reads as TGTGCCAGCAGCTACGGGACACAGGGTACGGCCACTGAAGCTTTCTTT. The complete variable domain, with remaining parts taken from reference TRBV11-2 and TRBJ1-1, reads EAGVAQSPRYKIIEKRQSVAFWCNPISGHATLYWYQQILGQGPKLLIQFQNNGVVDDSQLPKDRFSAERLKGVDSTLKIQPAKLEDSAVYLCASSYGTQGTATEAFFGQGTRLTVV.

V gene TRBV28 combines with J gene TRBJ1-1; TRBD1 agrees at 9 bases. Germline V CDR1 and CDR2: MDHEN, SYDVKM. V lost 7 bases to trimming and J lost 11 bases; unmatched junction nucleotides: 17. The CDR3 has 15 residues. CDR3 bases: TGTGCCAGCATAACCTCCCGGGACAGGGTATCTGGGGCTTTCTTT. Amino acids: CASITSRDRVSGAFF.

In this sample, this clone turned up many times. The chain carries TRBV6-4 and TRBJ2-3; TRBD1 matches at 10 bases. This CDR3 has 15 residues. Germline V gives CDR1 MRHNA, CDR2 SNTAGT. Trimming cost V 3 bases and J 4 bases; bases outside gene matches: 4. CDR3 residues: CASSETTGGADTQYF. CDR3 DNA sequence: TGTGCCAGCAGTGAGACGACAGGGGGCGCAGATACGCAGTATTTT.

Turning to this clone: At one boundary the junction diverges from the germline segment, which might be a read error. The identical CDR3 is also encoded by other nucleotide sequences in the sample. The gene calls are TRBV7-9 and TRBJ2-7; TRBD1 matches 9 bases. CDR3 size: 15 residues. Germline values: CDR1 SEHNR, CDR2 FQNEAQ (reference sequence). The CDR3 here is CASSHTGQGLYEQYF. CDR3 nucleotides: TGCGCCAGCAGCCACACGGGACAGGGTTTATACGAGCAGTACTTC.

This clone came up once. V is TRBV28 and J is TRBJ2-2, with D possibly matching TRBD1 (6 bases). CDR3 length: 19 amino acids. The germline V and J ends were trimmed by 4 bases and 1 base, with 22 bases remaining between them. Per germline, CDR1 MDHEN and CDR2 SYDVKM. This CDR3 reads CASSYELRPGHLNTGELFF. CDR3 in DNA: TGTGCCAGCAGTTACGAGTTAAGGCCGGGACATCTGAACACCGGGGAGCTGTTTTTT.

V gene TRBV6-5 combines with J gene TRBJ2-3, with a weak D call TRBD2 (5 bases). This CDR3 is built from 14 residues. Germline V gives CDR1 MNHEY, CDR2 SVGAGI. Trimming stripped 7 bases from V and 2 bases from J, with 13 bases between. CDR3 coding DNA: TGTGCCAGCAACGGACTGCAGTCCACAGATACGCAGTATTTT. The encoded protein is CASNGLQSTDTQYF.

The chain carries TRBV6-5 and TRBJ1-1; no clear D. V was cut by 5 bases and J by 0 bases, with 7 bases left in between. The CDR3 runs to 13 residues. The germline CDR1 and CDR2 sequences are MNHEY and SVGAGI. The CDR3: CASSREVNTEAFF. CDR3 nucleotide sequence: TGTGCCAGCAGTCGGGAGGTGAACACTGAAGCTTTCTTT.

The chain has TRBV28 and TRBJ2-7; D is uncertain. This CDR3 is 12 amino acids long. Per the germline V gene, CDR1 is MDHEN and CDR2 is SYDVKM. Trimming removed 6 bases from V and 3 bases from J, with 9 bases in between. DNA for the CDR3: TGTGCCAGCAGCCCTAACAGCTACGAGCAGTACTTC. It codes for CASSPNSYEQYF.

The table lists this clone with a few counts. The rearrangement uses TRBV5-1 and TRBJ2-1, with D possibly being TRBD2 (5 bases). The CDR3 length is 14 residues. V was trimmed by 2 bases and J by 8 bases, leaving 14 bases between them. The germline CDR1 and CDR2 sequences are SGHRS and YFSETQ. The DNA of the CDR3 is TGCGCCAGCAGCTTCGACTCGGGAAGGGATGAGCAGTTCTTC. Its translation is CASSFDSGRDEQFF.

The rearrangement links TRBV5-5 to TRBJ2-7, with 7 bases identical to TRBD2. The CDR3 sequence is 15 residues long. CDR1 is SGHKS and CDR2 is YYEKEE in the germline V gene (reference sequence). The V gene end was trimmed by 4 bases and the J gene end by 0 bases; junction bases not matched to a gene: 7. CDR3 DNA: TGTGCCAGCAGCGCTTGGGGAGGGGCCTCCTACGAGCAGTACTTC. Protein sequence: CASSAWGGASYEQYF.

The chain is built from TRBV7-6 and TRBJ1-6; TRBD1 aligns across 7 bases. Trimming removed 5 bases from V and 4 bases from J; junction bases left unmatched: 2. This CDR3 contains 14 residues. From germline, CDR1 is SGHVS and CDR2 FNYEAQ. The CDR3: CASSRQGYNSPLHF. The DNA for the CDR3 is TGTGCCAGCAGCAGACAGGGTTATAATTCACCCCTCCACTTT.

This clone was recorded once. The rearrangement joins TRBV4-3 to TRBJ2-7; 7 positions match TRBD1. Per germline, CDR1 LGHNA and CDR2 YSLEER. V gave up 2 bases and J gave up 3 bases; unmatched junction bases: 7. This CDR3 contains 15 residues. In DNA, the CDR3 is TGCGCCAGCAGCCAAAGAGGGGACAGAAACTACGAGCAGTACTTC. It encodes CASSQRGDRNYEQYF.

In this sample, this clone turned up once. The chain has TRBV7-8 and TRBJ2-7, with D possibly matching TRBD2 (5 bases). Germline CDR1 and CDR2: SGHVS and FQNEAQ. V was cut by 8 bases and J by 0 bases, with 11 bases left in between. The CDR3 spans 13 residues. This chain's CDR3 is CASERASSYEQYF. The CDR3 DNA sequence: TGTGCCAGCGAGAGGGCCTCCTCCTACGAGCAGTACTTC.

The V and J genes are TRBV11-3 and TRBJ1-3; D gene unclear. V was cut by 5 bases and J by 3 bases, with 8 bases left in between. The CDR3 covers 13 residues. Germline assignment: CDR1 SGHNT and CDR2 YENEEA. The CDR3 DNA sequence: TGTGCCAGCAGCGCGGCGGATGGAAACACCATATATTTT. It is translated as CASSAADGNTIYF. Complete variable domain (other parts from reference TRBV11-3 and TRBJ1-3): EAGVVQSPRYKIIEKKQPVAFWCNPISGHNTLYWYLQNLGQGPELLIRYENEEAVDDSQLPKDRFSAERLKGVDSTLKIQPAELGDSAVYLCASSAADGNTIYFGEGSWLTVV.

The chain is built from TRBV29-1 and TRBJ2-7, with 8 bases aligning to TRBD2. CDR1 is SQVTM, CDR2 ANQGSEA, per germline. This CDR3 contains 14 residues. J lost 3 bases, V lost 7 bases, and 11 bases had no gene match. This CDR3 reads CSAISGTLHYEQYF. Here the CDR3 DNA reads TGCAGCGCTATTAGCGGGACCTTACACTACGAGCAGTACTTC.